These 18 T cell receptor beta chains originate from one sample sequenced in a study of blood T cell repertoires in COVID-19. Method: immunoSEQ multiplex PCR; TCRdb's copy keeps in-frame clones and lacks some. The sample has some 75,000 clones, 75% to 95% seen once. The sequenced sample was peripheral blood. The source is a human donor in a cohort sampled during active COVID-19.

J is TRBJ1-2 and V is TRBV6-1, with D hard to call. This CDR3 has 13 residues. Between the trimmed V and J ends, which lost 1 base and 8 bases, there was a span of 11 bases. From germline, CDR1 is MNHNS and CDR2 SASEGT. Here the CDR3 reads CASSEVPGPGYTF. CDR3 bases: TGTGCCAGCAGTGAAGTACCAGGTCCGGGCTACACCTTC.

The CDR3 is CASSKPGQGASGNTIYF. The CDR3 nucleotides are TGCGCCAGCAGTAAACCGGGACAGGGGGCATCTGGAAACACCATATATTTT. This sequence joins TRBV10-2 and TRBJ1-3; TRBD1 matches 12 bases. Germline assignment: CDR1 WSHSY and CDR2 SAAADI. V was clipped by 5 bases and J by 1 base; unmatched bases: 6. This CDR3 spans 17 amino acids.

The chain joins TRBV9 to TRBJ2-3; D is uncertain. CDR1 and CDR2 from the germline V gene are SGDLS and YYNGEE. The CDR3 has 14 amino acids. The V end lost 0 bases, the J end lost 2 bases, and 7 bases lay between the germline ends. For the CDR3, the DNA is TGTGCCAGCAGCGTAGCTGCTACCACAGATACGCAGTATTTT. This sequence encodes CASSVAATTDTQYF. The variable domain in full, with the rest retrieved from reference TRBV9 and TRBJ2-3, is DSGVTQTPKHLITATGQRVTLRCSPRSGDLSVYWYQQSLDQGLQFLIQYYNGEERAKGNILERFSAQQFPDLHSELNLSSLELGDSALYFCASSVAATTDTQYFGPGTRLTVL.

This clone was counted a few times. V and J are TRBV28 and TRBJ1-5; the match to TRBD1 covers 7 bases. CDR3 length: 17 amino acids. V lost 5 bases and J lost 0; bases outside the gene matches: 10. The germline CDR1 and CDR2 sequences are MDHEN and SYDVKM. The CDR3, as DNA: TGTGCCAGCAGTCCACGGGACAGCTTTTATAGCAATCAGCCCCAGCATTTT. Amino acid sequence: CASSPRDSFYSNQPQHF.

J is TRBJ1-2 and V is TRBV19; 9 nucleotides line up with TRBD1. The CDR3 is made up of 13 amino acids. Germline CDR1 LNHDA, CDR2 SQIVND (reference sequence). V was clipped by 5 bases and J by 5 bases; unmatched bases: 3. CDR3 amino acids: CASSQGQGYGYTF. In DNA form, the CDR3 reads TGTGCCAGTAGTCAGGGACAGGGTTATGGCTACACCTTC.

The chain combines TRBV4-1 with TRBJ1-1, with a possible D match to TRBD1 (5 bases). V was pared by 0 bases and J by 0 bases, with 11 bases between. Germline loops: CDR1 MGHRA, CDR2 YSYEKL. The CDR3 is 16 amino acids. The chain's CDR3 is CASSQDWEGLNTEAFF. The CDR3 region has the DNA TGCGCCAGCAGCCAAGATTGGGAGGGGTTGAACACTGAAGCTTTCTTT.

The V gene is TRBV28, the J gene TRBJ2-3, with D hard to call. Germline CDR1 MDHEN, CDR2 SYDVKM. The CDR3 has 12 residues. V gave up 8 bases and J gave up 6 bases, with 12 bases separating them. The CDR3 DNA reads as TGTGCCAGCTGTGAAGCATCGGATACGCAGTATTTT. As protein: CASCEASDTQYF.

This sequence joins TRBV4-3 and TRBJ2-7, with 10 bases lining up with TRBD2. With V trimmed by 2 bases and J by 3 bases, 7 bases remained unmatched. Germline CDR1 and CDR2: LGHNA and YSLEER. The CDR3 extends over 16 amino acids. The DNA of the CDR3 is TGCGCCAGCAGCCAATTACCTAGCGGGGGCTTCTACGAGCAGTACTTC. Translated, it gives CASSQLPSGGFYEQYF.

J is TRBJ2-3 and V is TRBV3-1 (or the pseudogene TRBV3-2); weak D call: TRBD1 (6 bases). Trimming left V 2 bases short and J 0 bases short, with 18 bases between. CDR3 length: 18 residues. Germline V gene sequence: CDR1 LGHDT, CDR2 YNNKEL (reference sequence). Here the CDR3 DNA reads TGTGCCAGCAGCCAATCTCCCCTAGTGGGGGCTAGCACAGATACGCAGTATTTT. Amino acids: CASSQSPLVGASTDTQYF.

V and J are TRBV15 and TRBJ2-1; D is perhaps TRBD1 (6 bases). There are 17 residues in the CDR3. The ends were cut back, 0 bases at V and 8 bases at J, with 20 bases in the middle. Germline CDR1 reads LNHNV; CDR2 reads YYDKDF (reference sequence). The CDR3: CATSRDIVGALGDEQFF. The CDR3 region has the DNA TGTGCCACCAGCAGAGATATTGTGGGGGCGTTAGGCGATGAGCAGTTCTTC.

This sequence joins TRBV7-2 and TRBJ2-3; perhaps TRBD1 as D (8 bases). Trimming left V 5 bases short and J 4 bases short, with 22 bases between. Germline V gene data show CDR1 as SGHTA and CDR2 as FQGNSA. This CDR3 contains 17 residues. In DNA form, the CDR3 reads TGTGCCAGCAGCCCAGACAGGGGAGGGGGGGGCGCAGATACGCAGTATTTT. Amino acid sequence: CASSPDRGGGGADTQYF. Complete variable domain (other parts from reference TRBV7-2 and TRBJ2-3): GAGVSQSPSNKVTEKGKDVELRCDPISGHTALYWYRQSLGQGLEFLIYFQGNSAPDKSGLPSDRFSAERTGGSVSTLTIQRTQQEDSAVYLCASSPDRGGGGADTQYFGPGTRLTVL.

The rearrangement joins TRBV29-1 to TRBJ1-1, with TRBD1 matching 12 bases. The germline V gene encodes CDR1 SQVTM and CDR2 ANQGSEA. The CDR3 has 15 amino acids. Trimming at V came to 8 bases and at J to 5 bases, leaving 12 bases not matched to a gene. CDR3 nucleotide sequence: TGCAGCATATATTTGGGGGACAGGGGGCAAACTGAAGCTTTCTTT. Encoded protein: CSIYLGDRGQTEAFF. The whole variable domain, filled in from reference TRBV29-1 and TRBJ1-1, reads SAVISQKPSRDICQRGTSLTIQCQVDSQVTMMFWYRQQPGQSLTLIATANQGSEATYESGFVIDKFPISRPNLTFSTLTVSNMSPEDSSIYLCSIYLGDRGQTEAFFGQGTRLTVV.

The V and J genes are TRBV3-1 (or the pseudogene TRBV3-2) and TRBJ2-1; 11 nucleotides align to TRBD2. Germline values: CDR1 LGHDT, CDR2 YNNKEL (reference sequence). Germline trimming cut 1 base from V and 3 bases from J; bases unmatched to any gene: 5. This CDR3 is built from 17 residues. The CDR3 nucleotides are TGTGCCAGCAGCCAAGGGTTAGCGGGGGGGCTCTACAATGAGCAGTTCTTC. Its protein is CASSQGLAGGLYNEQFF.

The CDR3 coding sequence is TGTGCCAGCAGCCCGACAGCGACCTACGAGCAGTACTTC. It codes for CASSPTATYEQYF. The chain employs TRBV13 and TRBJ2-7; D is perhaps TRBD1 (5 bases). This CDR3 is built from 13 residues. CDR1 and CDR2 from the germline V gene are PRHDT and FYEKMQ (reference sequence). Trimming took off 5 bases at V and 2 bases at J, with 10 bases between the two ends.

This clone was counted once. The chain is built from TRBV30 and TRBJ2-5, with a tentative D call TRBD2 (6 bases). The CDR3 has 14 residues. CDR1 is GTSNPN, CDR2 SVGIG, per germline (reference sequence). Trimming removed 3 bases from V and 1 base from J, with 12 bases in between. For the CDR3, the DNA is TGTGCCTGGAGCGACAGACTAGTCCAAGAGACCCAGTACTTC. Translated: CAWSDRLVQETQYF.

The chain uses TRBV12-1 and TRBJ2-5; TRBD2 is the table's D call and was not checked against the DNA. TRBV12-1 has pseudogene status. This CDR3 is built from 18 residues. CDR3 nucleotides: TGTGCCAGCAGCTTCGGGACTAGCGGGGGGGCTGGGCAAGAGACCCAGTACTTC. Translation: CASSFGTSGGAGQETQYF.

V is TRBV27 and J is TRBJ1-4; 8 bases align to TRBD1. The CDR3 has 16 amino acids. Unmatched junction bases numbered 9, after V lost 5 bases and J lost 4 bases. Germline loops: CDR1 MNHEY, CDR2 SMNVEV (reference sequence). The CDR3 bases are TGTGCCAGCAGTCCCCCAAGCAGGGGGCGTAATGAAAAACTGTTTTTT. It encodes CASSPPSRGRNEKLFF.

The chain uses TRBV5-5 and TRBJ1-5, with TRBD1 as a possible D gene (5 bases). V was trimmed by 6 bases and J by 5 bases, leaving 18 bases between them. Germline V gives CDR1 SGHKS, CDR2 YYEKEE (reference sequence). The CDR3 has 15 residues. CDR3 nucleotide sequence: TGTGCCAGCACCACACTTTCGACAGTCGATCAGCCCCAGCATTTT. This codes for CASTTLSTVDQPQHF. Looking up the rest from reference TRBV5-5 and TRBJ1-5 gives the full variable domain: DAGVTQSPTHLIKTRGQQVTLRCSPISGHKSVSWYQQVLGQGPQFIFQYYEKEERGRGNFPDRFSARQFPNYSSELNVNALLLGDSALYLCASTTLSTVDQPQHFGDGTRLSIL.